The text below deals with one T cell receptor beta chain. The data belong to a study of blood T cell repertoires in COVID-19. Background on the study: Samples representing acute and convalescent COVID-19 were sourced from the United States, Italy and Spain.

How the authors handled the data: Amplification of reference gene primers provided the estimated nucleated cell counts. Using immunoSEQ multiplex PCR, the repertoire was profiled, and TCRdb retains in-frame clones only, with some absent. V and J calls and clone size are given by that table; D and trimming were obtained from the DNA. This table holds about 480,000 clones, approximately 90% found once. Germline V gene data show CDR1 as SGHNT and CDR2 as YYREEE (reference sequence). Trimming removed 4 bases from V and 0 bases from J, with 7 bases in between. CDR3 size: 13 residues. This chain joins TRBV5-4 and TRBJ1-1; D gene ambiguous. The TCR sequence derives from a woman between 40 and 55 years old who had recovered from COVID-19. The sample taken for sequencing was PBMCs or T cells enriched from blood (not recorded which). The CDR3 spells CASSLVVNTEAFF. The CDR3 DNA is TGTGCCAGCAGCCTGGTAGTGAACACTGAAGCTTTCTTT. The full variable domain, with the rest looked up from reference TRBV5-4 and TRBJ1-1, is ETGVTQSPTHLIKTRGQQVTLRCSSQSGHNTVSWYQQALGQGPQFIFQYYREEENGRGNFPPRFSGLQFPNYSSELNVNALELDDSALYLCASSLVVNTEAFFGQGTRLTVV.